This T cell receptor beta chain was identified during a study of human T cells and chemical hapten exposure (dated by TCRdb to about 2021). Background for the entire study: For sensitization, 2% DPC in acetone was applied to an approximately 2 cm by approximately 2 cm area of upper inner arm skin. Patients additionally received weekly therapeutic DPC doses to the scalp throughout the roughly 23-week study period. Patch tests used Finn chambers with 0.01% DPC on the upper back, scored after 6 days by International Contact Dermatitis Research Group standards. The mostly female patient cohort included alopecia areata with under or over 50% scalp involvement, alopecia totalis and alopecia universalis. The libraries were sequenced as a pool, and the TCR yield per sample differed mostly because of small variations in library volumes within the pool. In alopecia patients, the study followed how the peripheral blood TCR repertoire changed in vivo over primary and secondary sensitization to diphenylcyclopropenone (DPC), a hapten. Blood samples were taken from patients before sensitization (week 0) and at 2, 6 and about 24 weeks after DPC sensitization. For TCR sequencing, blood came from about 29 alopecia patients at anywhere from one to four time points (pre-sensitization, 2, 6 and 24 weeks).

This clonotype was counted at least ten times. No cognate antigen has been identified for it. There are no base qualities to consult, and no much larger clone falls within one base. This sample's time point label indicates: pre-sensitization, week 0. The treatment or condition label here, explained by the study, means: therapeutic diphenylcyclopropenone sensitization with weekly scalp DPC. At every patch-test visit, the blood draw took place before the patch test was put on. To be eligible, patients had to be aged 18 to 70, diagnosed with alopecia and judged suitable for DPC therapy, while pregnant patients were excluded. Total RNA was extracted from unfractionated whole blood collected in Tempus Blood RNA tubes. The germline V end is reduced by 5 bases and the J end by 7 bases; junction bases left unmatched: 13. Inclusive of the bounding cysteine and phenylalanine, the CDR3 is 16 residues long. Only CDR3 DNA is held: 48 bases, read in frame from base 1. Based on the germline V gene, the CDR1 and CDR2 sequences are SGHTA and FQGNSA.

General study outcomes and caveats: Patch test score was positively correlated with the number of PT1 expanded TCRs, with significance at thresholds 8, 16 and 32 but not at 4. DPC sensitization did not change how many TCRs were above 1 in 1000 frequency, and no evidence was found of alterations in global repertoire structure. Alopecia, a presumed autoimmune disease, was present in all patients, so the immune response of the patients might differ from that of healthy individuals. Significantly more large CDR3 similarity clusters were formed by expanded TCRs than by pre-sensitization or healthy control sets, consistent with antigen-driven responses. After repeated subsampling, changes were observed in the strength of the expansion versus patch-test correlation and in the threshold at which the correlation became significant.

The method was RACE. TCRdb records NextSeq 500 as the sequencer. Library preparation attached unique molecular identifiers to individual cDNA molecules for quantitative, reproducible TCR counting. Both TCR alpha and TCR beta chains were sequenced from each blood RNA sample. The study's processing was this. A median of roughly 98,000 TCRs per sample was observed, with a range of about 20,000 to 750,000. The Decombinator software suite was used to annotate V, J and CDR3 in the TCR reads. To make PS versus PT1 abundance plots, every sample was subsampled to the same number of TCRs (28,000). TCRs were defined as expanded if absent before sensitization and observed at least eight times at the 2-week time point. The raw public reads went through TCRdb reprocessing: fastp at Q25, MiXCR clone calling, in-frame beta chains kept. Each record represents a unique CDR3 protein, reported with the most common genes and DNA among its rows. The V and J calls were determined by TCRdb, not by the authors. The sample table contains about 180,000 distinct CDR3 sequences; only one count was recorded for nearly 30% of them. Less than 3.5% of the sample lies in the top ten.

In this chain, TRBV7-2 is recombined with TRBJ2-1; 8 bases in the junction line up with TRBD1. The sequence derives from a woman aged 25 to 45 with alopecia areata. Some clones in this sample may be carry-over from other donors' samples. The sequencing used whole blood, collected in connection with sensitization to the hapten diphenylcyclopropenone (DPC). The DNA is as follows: TGTGCCAGCAGCCCTGGGACAGGTGGGAGTTGGAATGAGCAGTTCTTC. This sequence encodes CASSPGTGGSWNEQFF.